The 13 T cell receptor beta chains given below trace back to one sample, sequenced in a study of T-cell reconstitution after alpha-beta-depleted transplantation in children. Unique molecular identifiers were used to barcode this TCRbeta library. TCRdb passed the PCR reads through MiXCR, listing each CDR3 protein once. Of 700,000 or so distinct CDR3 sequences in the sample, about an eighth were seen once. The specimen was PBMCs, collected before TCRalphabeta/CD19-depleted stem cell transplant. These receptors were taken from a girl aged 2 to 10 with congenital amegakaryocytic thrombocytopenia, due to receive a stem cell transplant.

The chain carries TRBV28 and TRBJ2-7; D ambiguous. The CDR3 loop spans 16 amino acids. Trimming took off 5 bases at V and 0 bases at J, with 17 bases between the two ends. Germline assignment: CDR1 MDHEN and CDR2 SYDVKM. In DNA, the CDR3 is TGTGCCAGCAGTCCCCAATTCCTGTCCCCCTCCTACGAGCAGTACTTC. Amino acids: CASSPQFLSPSYEQYF. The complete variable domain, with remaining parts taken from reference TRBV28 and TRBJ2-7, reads DVKVTQSSRYLVKRTGEKVFLECVQDMDHENMFWYRQDPGLGLRLIYFSYDVKMKEKGDIPEGYSVSREKKERFSLILESASTNQTSMYLCASSPQFLSPSYEQYFGPGTRLTVT.

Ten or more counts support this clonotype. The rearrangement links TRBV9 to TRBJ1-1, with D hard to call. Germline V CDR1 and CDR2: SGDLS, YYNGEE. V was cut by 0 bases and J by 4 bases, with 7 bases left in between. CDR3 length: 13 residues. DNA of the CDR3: TGTGCCAGCAGCGTAGAAGTGTCCACTGAAGCTTTCTTT. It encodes CASSVEVSTEAFF.

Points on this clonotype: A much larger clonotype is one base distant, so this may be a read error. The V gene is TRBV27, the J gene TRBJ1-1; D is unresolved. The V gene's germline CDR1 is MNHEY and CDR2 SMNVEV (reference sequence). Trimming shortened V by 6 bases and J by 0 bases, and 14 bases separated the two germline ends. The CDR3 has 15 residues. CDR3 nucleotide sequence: TGTGCCAGCAGCGCCTTTTACGGTGTGAACACTGAAGCTTTCTTT. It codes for CASSAFYGVNTEAFF.

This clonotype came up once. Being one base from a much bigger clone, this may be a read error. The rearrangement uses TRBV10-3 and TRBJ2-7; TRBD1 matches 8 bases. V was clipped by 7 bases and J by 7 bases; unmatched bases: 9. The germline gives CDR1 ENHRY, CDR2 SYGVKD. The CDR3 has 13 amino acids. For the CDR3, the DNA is TGTGCCATCACCGACGGACAGGGCGGGGAGCAGTACTTC. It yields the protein CAITDGQGGEQYF.

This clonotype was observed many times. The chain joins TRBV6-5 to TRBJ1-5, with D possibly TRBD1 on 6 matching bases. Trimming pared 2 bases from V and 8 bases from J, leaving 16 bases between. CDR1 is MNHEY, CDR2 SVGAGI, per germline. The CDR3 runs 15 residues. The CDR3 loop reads CASSYLQGDLEPQHF. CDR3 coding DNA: TGTGCCAGCAGTTACCTACAGGGCGATTTAGAGCCCCAGCATTTT.

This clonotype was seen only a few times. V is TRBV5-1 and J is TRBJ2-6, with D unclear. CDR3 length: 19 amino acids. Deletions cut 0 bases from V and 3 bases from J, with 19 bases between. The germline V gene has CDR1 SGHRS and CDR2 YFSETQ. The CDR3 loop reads CASSLAVFPANLGANVLTF. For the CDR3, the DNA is TGCGCCAGCAGCTTGGCTGTGTTCCCAGCGAATCTTGGGGCCAACGTCCTGACTTTC. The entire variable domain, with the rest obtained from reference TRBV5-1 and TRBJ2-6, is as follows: KAGVTQTPRYLIKTRGQQVTLSCSPISGHRSVSWYQQTPGQGLQFLFEYFSETQRNKGNFPGRFSGRQFSNSRSEMNVSTLELGDSALYLCASSLAVFPANLGANVLTFGAGSRLTVL.

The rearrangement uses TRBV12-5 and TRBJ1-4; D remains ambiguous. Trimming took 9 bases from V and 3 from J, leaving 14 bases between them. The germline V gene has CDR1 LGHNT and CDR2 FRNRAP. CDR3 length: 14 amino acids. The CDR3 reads CARNVTISNEKLFF. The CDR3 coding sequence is TGTGCTAGGAATGTAACAATTTCTAATGAAAAACTGTTTTTT.

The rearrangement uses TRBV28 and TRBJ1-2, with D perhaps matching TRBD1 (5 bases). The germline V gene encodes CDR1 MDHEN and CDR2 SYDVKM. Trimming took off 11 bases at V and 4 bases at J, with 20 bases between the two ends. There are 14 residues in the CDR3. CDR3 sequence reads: CARYGAQIGYGYTF. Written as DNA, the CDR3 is TGTGCCCGATACGGGGCTCAGATAGGCTATGGCTACACCTTC.

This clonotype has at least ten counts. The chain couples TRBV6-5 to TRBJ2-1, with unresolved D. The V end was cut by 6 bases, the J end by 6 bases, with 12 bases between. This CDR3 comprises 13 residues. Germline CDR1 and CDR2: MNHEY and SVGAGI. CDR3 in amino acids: CASRADLANEQFF. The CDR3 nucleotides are TGTGCCAGCAGAGCCGATCTCGCCAATGAGCAGTTCTTC.

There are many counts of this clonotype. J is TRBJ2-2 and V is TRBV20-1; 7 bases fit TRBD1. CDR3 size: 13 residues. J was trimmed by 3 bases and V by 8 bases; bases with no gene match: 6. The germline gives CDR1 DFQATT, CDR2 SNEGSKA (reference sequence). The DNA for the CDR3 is TGCAGTACCTACAGGGGCGACACCGGGGAGCTGTTTTTT. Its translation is CSTYRGDTGELFF.

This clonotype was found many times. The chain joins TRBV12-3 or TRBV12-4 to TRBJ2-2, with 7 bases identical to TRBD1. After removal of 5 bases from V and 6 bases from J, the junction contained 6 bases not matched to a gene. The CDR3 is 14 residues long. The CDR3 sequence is CASSLDRAAGELFF. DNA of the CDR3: TGTGCCAGCAGTCTTGACAGGGCGGCCGGGGAGCTGTTTTTT.

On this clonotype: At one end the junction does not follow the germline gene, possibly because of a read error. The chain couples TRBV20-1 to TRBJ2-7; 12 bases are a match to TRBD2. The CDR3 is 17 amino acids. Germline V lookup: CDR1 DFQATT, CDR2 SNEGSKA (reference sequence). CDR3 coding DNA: TGCTGTGCTAGTCCGTTTGGACTAGCGGGATCCGGTTACGAGCAGTACTTC. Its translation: CCASPFGLAGSGYEQYF.

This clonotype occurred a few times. The CDR3 coding sequence is TGTGCCAGCAGTTACTCGTCCGGGGGGAGGTCACCCCTCCACTTT. Its protein is CASSYSSGGRSPLHF. The chain links TRBV6-5 to TRBJ1-6; tentative D call: TRBD1 (5 bases). The CDR3 sequence is 15 residues long. Germline V gene data show CDR1 as MNHEY and CDR2 as SVGAGI. V was trimmed by 0 bases and J by 10 bases, leaving 13 bases between them.